Listed below are T cell receptor beta chains from one sample, sequenced in a study of CD8 T cells in ankylosing spondylitis. TCRdb re-derived calls from the 5' RACE reads in MiXCR, one entry per CDR3 protein. The table records about 200,000 distinct CDR3 sequences, roughly 24% of them present only once. Sequencing input: blood, either unsorted or a sorted T cell fraction (not recorded which). These receptors came from a male donor with ankylosing spondylitis or in good health (not recorded which). Each CDR3 is given with its conserved first and last residue. Each record gives: CDR3 DNA, CDR3 protein, J gene, V gene, D gene, clone size. D genes are given only for firm matches. Clone size is shown for a subset of rows, as once, few, many or a class of expanded clone.

TGCGCCAGCAGCTTGGCAGGGGGCCCGGGGACTGAAGCTTTCTTT,CASSLAGGPGTEAFF,TRBJ1-1,TRBV5-1,TRBD1,NA
TGCGCCAGCAGCTTGGGGGCTAGCGAGGCGGAGACCCAGTACTTC,CASSLGASEAETQYF,TRBJ2-5,TRBV5-1,NA,many
TGCAGCGTTGAAAGTCCCCATTCTGCCTACAATGAGCAGTTCTTC,CSVESPHSAYNEQFF,TRBJ2-1,TRBV29-1,NA,NA
TGTGCCAGCAGCCCAGTAGGGGCACCGGGACTAGCCGACTCAGATACGCAGTATTTT,CASSPVGAPGLADSDTQYF,TRBJ2-3,TRBV11-2,TRBD2,NA
TGCAGTGCTAGCTCTAGCGGGAGGGCAAGGGAGCAGTTCTTC,CSASSSGRAREQFF,TRBJ2-1,TRBV20-1,TRBD2,few
TGCAGCGGCCTCGACGGGCGGGCAGATACGCAGTATTTT,CSGLDGRADTQYF,TRBJ2-3,TRBV29-1,NA,NA
TGTGCCAGCACTGTCGCCGTCCAGGGGGCCTACGAGCAGTACTTC,CASTVAVQGAYEQYF,TRBJ2-7,TRBV12-3/TRBV12-4,TRBD1,NA
TGCAGCGTTCGAACCGGGACACGAGATGGCTACACCTTC,CSVRTGTRDGYTF,TRBJ1-2,TRBV29-1,NA,many
TGCAGTGCTTGCGACGCGTCAAGCGGGAACACTGAAGCTTTCTTT,CSACDASSGNTEAFF,TRBJ1-1,TRBV20-1,NA,many
TGCAGCGTAACAGGGGGCCCTCATGGCTACACCTTC,CSVTGGPHGYTF,TRBJ1-2,TRBV29-1,TRBD1,few
TGTGCCAGCTCCCACTCCTCCGGGACTACAATCAGATACAATGAGCAGTTCTTC,CASSHSSGTTIRYNEQFF,TRBJ2-1,TRBV18,TRBD2,NA
TGCTGTGCTACCTATAAGGGGAAGGTTTCGTCTGGAAACACCATATATTTT,CCATYKGKVSSGNTIYF,TRBJ1-3,TRBV20-1,NA,NA
TGCAGCGTTCGGGGGAGGCAGAACCAAGAGACCCAGTACTTC,CSVRGRQNQETQYF,TRBJ2-5,TRBV29-1,NA,many
TGTGCCAGCCAAAAACAAAGGACTAGGTCCCACGAGCAGTACTTC,CASQKQRTRSHEQYF,TRBJ2-7,TRBV6-1,TRBD2,few
TGTGCCAGCAGCTTGAGTGTTAACACAGATACGCAGTATTTT,CASSLSVNTDTQYF,TRBJ2-3,TRBV7-9,NA,many
TGCAGCGTCCACAGCATGAACACTGAAGCTTTCTTT,CSVHSMNTEAFF,TRBJ1-1,TRBV29-1,NA,NA
TGCAGTGCTACTCCGCCAGGCGGGGCTAGCGGGACGGGCGATGAGCAGTTCTTC,CSATPPGGASGTGDEQFF,TRBJ2-1,TRBV20-1,TRBD2,many
TGTGCCAGCAGTTACTCGTCCGCATTTAAGGACAGGGATTACGAGCAGTACTTC,CASSYSSAFKDRDYEQYF,TRBJ2-7,TRBV6-5,TRBD1,NA
TGCAGCGTTGGGCCGGGAATGAACACTGAAGCTTTCTTT,CSVGPGMNTEAFF,TRBJ1-1,TRBV29-1,NA,NA
TGTGCCAGCAGCGTTAGGGGTCTCTCCTACAATGAGCAGTTCTTC,CASSVRGLSYNEQFF,TRBJ2-1,TRBV9,NA,NA
TGTGCCATCAGTGACCCAGGACAGGGAAGGGCGACTAATGAAAAACTGTTTTTT,CAISDPGQGRATNEKLFF,TRBJ1-4,TRBV10-3,TRBD1,many
TGTGCCAGCAGCCGCGCCCTGACTAGCGGGAGATCGAACACCGGGGAGCTGTTTTTT,CASSRALTSGRSNTGELFF,TRBJ2-2,TRBV6-1,TRBD2,NA
TGCAGTGCTAGGGGAATGTGGGCCAATCAGCCCCAGCATTTT,CSARGMWANQPQHF,TRBJ1-5,TRBV20-1,NA,few
TGCAGCGTTGAGCGACAGGTTGATTCCAAAAACATTCAGTACTTC,CSVERQVDSKNIQYF,TRBJ2-4,TRBV29-1,NA,many
TGCGCCAGCAGCAGAACGACGTTGGATGAGCAGTTCTTC,CASSRTTLDEQFF,TRBJ2-1,TRBV5-1,NA,NA
TGTGCCAGCAGCTTAGCCGGTTGGGCAGACGGCAATCAGCCCCAGCATTTT,CASSLAGWADGNQPQHF,TRBJ1-5,TRBV7-2,NA,many
TGCAGCGTTTACCTGGGAGGGACGAACCTATACGAGCAGTACTTC,CSVYLGGTNLYEQYF,TRBJ2-7,TRBV29-1,TRBD2,NA
TGTGCCAGCAGCCGACAAGAAGAGCAGTTCTTC,CASSRQEEQFF,TRBJ2-1,TRBV6-6,NA,many
TGTGCCAGCAGTTTTGGCGGGGGTAATAATGAGCAGTTCTTC,CASSFGGGNNEQFF,TRBJ2-1,TRBV12-3/TRBV12-4,TRBD2,many
TGTGCCAGCAGACGCACGGAGGGGCGGGTCCGAACGGGTGAGCAGTTCTTC,CASRRTEGRVRTGEQFF,TRBJ2-1,TRBV6-1,NA,many
TGCAGTGCTAGTTTTCTTGGGGGCTCCTACGAGCAGTACTTC,CSASFLGGSYEQYF,TRBJ2-7,TRBV20-1,NA,many
TGCAGTGCTAACTTAGCGGGAGCCCCTTACGAGACCCAGTACTTC,CSANLAGAPYETQYF,TRBJ2-5,TRBV20-1,TRBD2,NA
TGCAGTGCTAGAGACAACTCCAGGGGACGAGAAAAACTGTTTTTT,CSARDNSRGREKLFF,TRBJ1-4,TRBV20-1,NA,NA
TGTGCCAGCAGTTTAGAAGGGTATGGCGAGCAGTACTTC,CASSLEGYGEQYF,TRBJ2-7,TRBV12-3/TRBV12-4,NA,many
TGTGCCAGCTCAACGGCCGGGACGGCGGTAGGGAATGAGCAGTTCTTC,CASSTAGTAVGNEQFF,TRBJ2-1,TRBV18,NA,NA
TGCAGTGCTCGACTAGCGGGAGGCCTAATTTCCTACAATGAGCAGTTCTTC,CSARLAGGLISYNEQFF,TRBJ2-1,TRBV20-1,TRBD2,NA